The 26 T cell receptor beta chains given below trace back to one sample, sequenced in a study of shared clonotypes between healthy human individuals. Assay used: immunoSEQ multiplex PCR; TCRdb lists only in-frame clones, some missing. The table includes some 2.1 million clones, 85% to 95% detected once. Sequenced input: naive CD4+ T cells sorted from blood. Noted subset: CD45RA+ positively selected. The receptor set was obtained from a man aged 18 to 30 in good health.

J is TRBJ1-1 and V is TRBV5-1; D is uncertain. The V end was cut by 0 bases, the J end by 1 base, with 10 bases between. Germline CDR1 and CDR2: SGHRS and YFSETQ. The CDR3 consists of 15 residues. The CDR3 coding sequence is TGCGCCAGCAGCTTGGAGGCAGACAAGAACACTGAAGCTTTCTTT. Protein product: CASSLEADKNTEAFF.

V and J are TRBV19 and TRBJ1-4, with D hard to call. The CDR3 is made up of 15 amino acids. The germline V and J ends were trimmed by 1 base and 3 bases, with 9 bases remaining between them. Looked up from germline, CDR1 is LNHDA and CDR2 is SQIVND (reference sequence). CDR3 sequence (DNA): TGTGCCAGTAGTATAGGGGGATCAGCTAATGAAAAACTGTTTTTT. Its protein is CASSIGGSANEKLFF.

J is TRBJ1-2 and V is TRBV6-1, with 9 bases aligning to TRBD1. The germline V gene encodes CDR1 MNHNS and CDR2 SASEGT. Germline trimming cut 6 bases from V and 4 bases from J; bases unmatched to any gene: 9. This CDR3 contains 15 residues. The CDR3 coding sequence is TGTGCCAGCAGCAATACAGGGGGCTCAGTCTATGGCTACACCTTC. This sequence encodes CASSNTGGSVYGYTF.

This chain links TRBV18 with TRBJ2-3; 7 bases agree with TRBD2. V was pared by 1 base and J by 9 bases, with 7 bases of the junction left unmatched. CDR1 is KGHSH, CDR2 LQKENI, per germline. This CDR3 region has 14 residues. In nucleotides, the CDR3 is TGTGCCAGCTCACCACAGATTGCGGGAGACACGCAGTATTTT. It translates to CASSPQIAGDTQYF.

The rearrangement links TRBV5-1 to TRBJ2-3; D is undetermined. CDR1 is SGHRS, CDR2 YFSETQ, per germline. V was trimmed by 5 bases and J by 6 bases, leaving 10 bases between them. The CDR3 is 12 residues long. CDR3 protein: CASSHPSDTQYF. Written as DNA, the CDR3 is TGCGCCAGCAGTCATCCCTCGGATACGCAGTATTTT.

The chain is built from TRBV11-3 and TRBJ1-2; D call uncertain. The CDR3 consists of 15 residues. Trimming took off 7 bases at V and 4 bases at J, with 19 bases between the two ends. Germline CDR1 is SGHNT and CDR2 is YENEEA. The chain's CDR3 is CASTRRGNLPYGYTF. Here the CDR3 DNA reads TGTGCCAGCACCCGCCGGGGTAATCTACCCTATGGCTACACCTTC.

The V gene is TRBV5-1, the J gene TRBJ1-2; 7 bases map to TRBD1. J lost 4 bases, V lost 0 bases, and 3 bases had no gene match. This CDR3 contains 14 residues. Germline V gene data show CDR1 as SGHRS and CDR2 as YFSETQ. CDR3 amino acids: CASSLGDSLYGYTF. The CDR3 DNA sequence: TGCGCCAGCAGCTTGGGGGACAGCCTCTATGGCTACACCTTC.

The chain joins TRBV18 to TRBJ2-5; TRBD1 matches at 10 bases. With V trimmed by 3 bases and J by 4 bases, 8 bases remained unmatched. This CDR3 spans 16 amino acids. CDR1 and CDR2 (germline): KGHSH, LQKENI. In DNA form, the CDR3 reads TGTGCCAGCTCACCGCTGGGACAGGGGATTGGAGAGACCCAGTACTTC. Translation gives CASSPLGQGIGETQYF.

The rearrangement uses TRBV6-5 and TRBJ1-6; 8 bases agree with TRBD1. After removal of 6 bases from V and 8 bases from J, the junction contained 3 bases not matched to a gene. This CDR3 region has 13 residues. Germline assignment: CDR1 MNHEY and CDR2 SVGAGI. The CDR3 loop reads CASRGTGHSPLHF. In nucleotides, the CDR3 is TGTGCCAGCAGAGGGACAGGCCATTCACCCCTCCACTTT.

The chain joins TRBV28 to TRBJ2-2, with 7 bases fitting TRBD2. CDR1 and CDR2 from the germline V gene are MDHEN and SYDVKM. CDR3 size: 15 residues. With V trimmed by 7 bases and J by 6 bases, 11 bases remained unmatched. Written as DNA, the CDR3 is TGTGCCAGCACCACGGTAGCGGGCGGACCCGGGGAGCTGTTTTTT. It codes for CASTTVAGGPGELFF.

J is TRBJ2-2 and V is TRBV6-1; the match to TRBD2 covers 7 bases. CDR3 length: 13 amino acids. CDR1 is MNHNS, CDR2 SASEGT, per germline. V lost 8 bases to trimming and J lost 6 bases; unmatched junction nucleotides: 6. The CDR3, as DNA: TGTGCCAGCTGGGACTACTTCTCCGGGGAGCTGTTTTTT. Its protein is CASWDYFSGELFF.

This chain uses TRBV7-8 with TRBJ1-4, with TRBD1 identical over 7 bases. The CDR3 is 15 residues long. Germline V gene data show CDR1 as SGHVS and CDR2 as FQNEAQ. J gave up 5 bases and V 1 base, and 4 bases lay outside the gene matches. The CDR3 loop reads CASSLVGGPNEKLFF. CDR3 nucleotide sequence: TGTGCCAGCAGCTTAGTAGGGGGCCCCAATGAAAAACTGTTTTTT. Looking up the rest from reference TRBV7-8 and TRBJ1-4 gives the full variable domain: GAGVSQSPRYKVAKRGQDVALRCDPISGHVSLFWYQQALGQGPEFLTYFQNEAQLDKSGLPSDRFFAERPEGSVSTLKIQRTQQEDSAVYLCASSLVGGPNEKLFFGSGTQLSVL.

The genes are TRBV28 and TRBJ1-5, with D possibly matching TRBD1 (6 bases). Trimming took off 6 bases at V and 5 bases at J, with 20 bases between the two ends. Looked up from germline, CDR1 is MDHEN and CDR2 is SYDVKM. CDR3 length: 16 residues. The chain's CDR3 is CASSSVGTGLHQPQHF. The DNA of the CDR3 is TGTGCCAGCAGCTCAGTGGGCACAGGGCTGCATCAGCCCCAGCATTTT.

The genes are TRBV5-4 and TRBJ2-1; 7 nucleotides align to TRBD2. CDR1 is SGHNT and CDR2 is YYREEE in the germline V gene (reference sequence). The CDR3 is 15 amino acids. Trimming at V came to 4 bases and at J to 10 bases, leaving 14 bases not matched to a gene. The CDR3 loop is CASSPREIGLGEQFF. CDR3 DNA: TGTGCCAGCAGCCCGCGGGAGATCGGGCTCGGGGAGCAGTTCTTC.

V gene TRBV13 combines with J gene TRBJ1-2; 11 bases match TRBD1. Trimming at V came to 4 bases and at J to 4 bases, leaving 11 bases not matched to a gene. This CDR3 is 17 amino acids long. The germline V gene has CDR1 PRHDT and CDR2 FYEKMQ (reference sequence). The CDR3 sequence: CASSWLAGTGGTYGYTF. For the CDR3, the DNA is TGTGCCAGCAGCTGGCTGGCTGGGACAGGGGGTACCTATGGCTACACCTTC. Using reference TRBV13 and TRBJ1-2 for the parts outside the CDR3, the full variable domain is AAGVIQSPRHLIKEKRETATLKCYPIPRHDTVYWYQQGPGQDPQFLISFYEKMQSDKGSIPDRFSAQQFSDYHSELNMSSLELGDSALYFCASSWLAGTGGTYGYTFGSGTRLTVV.

The CDR3 protein is CAISESGTGYSGANVLTF. The CDR3, as DNA: TGTGCCATCAGTGAGTCAGGGACCGGGTACTCTGGGGCCAACGTCCTGACTTTC. The chain is built from TRBV10-3 and TRBJ2-6, with D perhaps matching TRBD1 or TRBD2 (5 bases each). The CDR3 loop spans 18 amino acids. Germline lookup yields CDR1 ENHRY and CDR2 SYGVKD. V lost 0 bases to trimming and J lost 0 bases, with 12 bases between them.

The rearrangement links TRBV10-1 to TRBJ1-1; 9 positions agree with TRBD1. V was pared by 5 bases and J by 4 bases, with 5 bases of the junction left unmatched. The CDR3 is 14 residues long. Per germline, CDR1 WNHNN and CDR2 SYGVQD (reference sequence). In nucleotides, the CDR3 is TGCGCCAGCAGTACAGGGGGCTTGGGCACTGAAGCTTTCTTT. Its translation is CASSTGGLGTEAFF.

V usage is TRBV6-5 and J usage is TRBJ2-7, with 10 bases lining up with TRBD2. In germline, CDR1 is MNHEY, CDR2 SVGAGI. The length of the CDR3 is 15 residues. Losses at the gene ends were 2 bases for V and 7 bases for J; bases not matched to a gene: 8. DNA of the CDR3: TGTGCCAGCAGTTACAAACCTAGCGGGAGCGGGGAGCAGTACTTC. It yields the protein CASSYKPSGSGEQYF.

The genes are TRBV19 and TRBJ2-2, with D possibly being TRBD2 (5 bases). V dropped 6 bases and J dropped 7 bases, with 15 bases sitting between them. Germline CDR1 reads LNHDA; CDR2 reads SQIVND (reference sequence). The CDR3 totals 14 residues. The CDR3 coding sequence is TGTGCCAGTAGCTTTACTAGTAAGGGCGGGGAGCTGTTTTTT. As protein: CASSFTSKGGELFF.

This chain joins TRBV19 and TRBJ1-2; 8 nucleotides match TRBD1. CDR1 is LNHDA and CDR2 is SQIVND in the germline V gene (reference sequence). J lost 4 bases, V lost 2 bases, and 6 bases had no gene match. This CDR3 is 15 amino acids long. The DNA for the CDR3 is TGTGCCAGTAGTATACAGGGGGCGTTCACCTATGGCTACACCTTC. Translation gives CASSIQGAFTYGYTF.

The chain is built from TRBV7-2 and TRBJ1-2; D is unresolved. V lost 4 bases and J lost 8, with 11 bases in between. The CDR3 has 12 residues. From germline, CDR1 is SGHTA and CDR2 FQGNSA. DNA of the CDR3: TGTGCCAGCAGCTACACACAAGGGGGCTACACCTTC. This encodes CASSYTQGGYTF.

The CDR3 protein is CANPNPEGNTDTQYF. The CDR3 DNA follows: TGTGCCAACCCGAACCCCGAGGGGAACACAGATACGCAGTATTTT. The chain has TRBV2 and TRBJ2-3; either TRBD1 or TRBD2 may supply D (5 bases each). Trimming removed 10 bases from V and 2 bases from J, with 19 bases in between. The CDR3 length is 15 residues. Germline V lookup: CDR1 SNHLY, CDR2 FYNNEI. Full variable domain (remainder filled in from reference TRBV2 and TRBJ2-3): EPEVTQTPSHQVTQMGQEVILRCVPISNHLYFYWYRQILGQKVEFLVSFYNNEISEKSEIFDDQFSVERPDGSNFTLKIRSTKLEDSAMYFCANPNPEGNTDTQYFGPGTRLTVL.

The chain joins TRBV4-1 to TRBJ1-6, with D hard to call. The CDR3 is 14 residues long. The V gene lost 0 bases and the J gene lost 4 bases, with 4 bases spanning the gap. Germline CDR1 MGHRA, CDR2 YSYEKL. CDR3 amino acids: CASSQEVYNSPLHF. Written as DNA, the CDR3 is TGCGCCAGCAGCCAAGAGGTTTATAATTCACCCCTCCACTTT.

The chain has TRBV30 and TRBJ1-2; D unclear. V lost 0 bases to trimming and J lost 7 bases, with 6 bases between them. The CDR3 spans 11 residues. Germline V gives CDR1 GTSNPN, CDR2 SVGIG (reference sequence). The CDR3 nucleotides are TGTGCCTGGAGTGTACAAACTGGCTACACCTTC. It specifies CAWSVQTGYTF.

This clone was seen once. This chain connects TRBV6-6 to TRBJ2-7; 12 nucleotides line up with TRBD1. V lost 6 bases and J lost 7; bases outside the gene matches: 7. Germline lookup yields CDR1 MNHNY and CDR2 SVGAGI (reference sequence). There are 14 residues in the CDR3. The CDR3 here is CASRRDRGPGEQYF. The DNA of the CDR3 is TGTGCCAGCAGGCGGGACAGGGGGCCTGGGGAGCAGTACTTC.

A note on this clone: Sequence at one end of the junction differs from germline and may be a read error. The rearrangement links TRBV10-3 to TRBJ2-4, with D possibly matching TRBD2 (5 bases). The CDR3 consists of 12 residues. Per the germline V gene, CDR1 is ENHRY and CDR2 is SYGVKD. In nucleotides, the CDR3 is TGTGCCGTCAGCCCCGAGGGTTACATTCAGTACTTC. It is translated as CAVSPEGYIQYF.